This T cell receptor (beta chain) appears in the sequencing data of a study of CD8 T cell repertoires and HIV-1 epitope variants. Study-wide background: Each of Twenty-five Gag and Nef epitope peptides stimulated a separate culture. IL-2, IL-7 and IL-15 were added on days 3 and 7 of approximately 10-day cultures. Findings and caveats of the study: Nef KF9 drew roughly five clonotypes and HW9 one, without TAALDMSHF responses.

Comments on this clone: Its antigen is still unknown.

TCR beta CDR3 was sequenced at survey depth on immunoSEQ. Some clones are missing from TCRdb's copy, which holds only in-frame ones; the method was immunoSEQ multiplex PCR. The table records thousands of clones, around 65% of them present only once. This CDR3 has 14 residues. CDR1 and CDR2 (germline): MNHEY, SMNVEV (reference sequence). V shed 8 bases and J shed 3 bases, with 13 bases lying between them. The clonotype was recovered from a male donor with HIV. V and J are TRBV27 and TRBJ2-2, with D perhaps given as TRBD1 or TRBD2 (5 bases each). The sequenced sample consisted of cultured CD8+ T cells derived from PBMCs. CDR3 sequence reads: CASGVRGDTGELFF. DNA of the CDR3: TGTGCCAGCGGGGTAAGGGGAGACACCGGGGAGCTGTTTTTT.